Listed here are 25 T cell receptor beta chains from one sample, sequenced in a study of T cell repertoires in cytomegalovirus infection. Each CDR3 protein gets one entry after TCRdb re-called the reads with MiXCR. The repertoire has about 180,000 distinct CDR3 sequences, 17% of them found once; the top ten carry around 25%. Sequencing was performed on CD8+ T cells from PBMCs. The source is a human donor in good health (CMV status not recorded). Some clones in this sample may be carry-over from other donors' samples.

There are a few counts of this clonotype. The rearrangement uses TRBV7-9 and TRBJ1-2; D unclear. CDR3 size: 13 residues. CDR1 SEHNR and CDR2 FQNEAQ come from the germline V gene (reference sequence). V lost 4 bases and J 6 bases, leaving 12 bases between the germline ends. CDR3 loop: CASSSEDSHGYTF. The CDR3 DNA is TGTGCCAGCAGCTCCGAGGATTCCCATGGCTACACCTTC.

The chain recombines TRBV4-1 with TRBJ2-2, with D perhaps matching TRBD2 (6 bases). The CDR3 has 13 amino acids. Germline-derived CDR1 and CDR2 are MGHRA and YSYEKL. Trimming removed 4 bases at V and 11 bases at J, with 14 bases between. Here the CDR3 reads CASSPPGGPELFF. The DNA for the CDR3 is TGCGCCAGCAGCCCGCCCGGAGGGCCCGAGCTGTTTTTT.

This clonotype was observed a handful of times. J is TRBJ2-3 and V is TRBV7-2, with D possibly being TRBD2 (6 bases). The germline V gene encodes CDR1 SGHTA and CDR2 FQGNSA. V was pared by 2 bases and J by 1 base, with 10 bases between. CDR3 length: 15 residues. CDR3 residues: CASSLRRERTDTQYF. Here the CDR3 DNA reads TGTGCCAGCAGCTTACGGCGGGAACGCACAGATACGCAGTATTTT.

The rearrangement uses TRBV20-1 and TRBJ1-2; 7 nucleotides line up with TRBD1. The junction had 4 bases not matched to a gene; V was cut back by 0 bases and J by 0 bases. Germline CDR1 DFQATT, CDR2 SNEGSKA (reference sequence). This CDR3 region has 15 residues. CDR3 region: CSARDRQGANYGYTF. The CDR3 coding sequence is TGCAGTGCTAGAGATCGACAGGGTGCTAACTATGGCTACACCTTC.

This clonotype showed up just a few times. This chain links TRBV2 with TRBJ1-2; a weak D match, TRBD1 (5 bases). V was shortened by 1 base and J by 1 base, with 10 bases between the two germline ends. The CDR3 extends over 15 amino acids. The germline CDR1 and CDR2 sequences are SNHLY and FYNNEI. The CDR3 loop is CASSEEAGSNYGYTF. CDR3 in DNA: TGTGCCAGCAGTGAAGAGGCAGGGAGTAACTATGGCTACACCTTC.

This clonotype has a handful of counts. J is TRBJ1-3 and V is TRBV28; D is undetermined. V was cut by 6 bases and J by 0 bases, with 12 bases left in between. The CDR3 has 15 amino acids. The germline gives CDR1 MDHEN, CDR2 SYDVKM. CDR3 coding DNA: TGTGCCAGCAGAGACTACAAAAGCTCTGGAAACACCATATATTTT. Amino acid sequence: CASRDYKSSGNTIYF.

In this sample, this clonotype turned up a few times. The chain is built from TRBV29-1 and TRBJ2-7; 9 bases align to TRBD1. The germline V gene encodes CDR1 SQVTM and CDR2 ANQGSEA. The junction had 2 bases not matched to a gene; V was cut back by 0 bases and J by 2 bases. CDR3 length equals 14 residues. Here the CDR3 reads CSVEDGDRAYEQYF. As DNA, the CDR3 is TGCAGCGTTGAAGACGGGGACAGGGCCTACGAGCAGTACTTC.

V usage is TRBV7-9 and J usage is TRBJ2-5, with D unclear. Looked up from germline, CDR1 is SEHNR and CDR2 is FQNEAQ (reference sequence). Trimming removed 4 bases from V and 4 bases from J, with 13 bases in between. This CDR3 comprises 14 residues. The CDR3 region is CASSSSPRRETQYF. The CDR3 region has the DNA TGTGCCAGCAGCTCCTCGCCCCGAAGAGAGACCCAGTACTTC. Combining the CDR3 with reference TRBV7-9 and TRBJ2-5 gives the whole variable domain DTGVSQNPRHKITKRGQNVTFRCDPISEHNRLYWYRQTLGQGPEFLTYFQNEAQLEKSRLLSDRFSAERPKGSFSTLEIQRTEQGDSAMYLCASSSSPRRETQYFGPGTRLLVL.

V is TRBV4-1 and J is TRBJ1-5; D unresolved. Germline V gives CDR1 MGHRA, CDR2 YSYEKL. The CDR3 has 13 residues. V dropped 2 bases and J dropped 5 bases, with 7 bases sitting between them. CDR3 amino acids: CASSQQIYQPQHF. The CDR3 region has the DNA TGCGCCAGCAGCCAACAAATATATCAGCCCCAGCATTTT.

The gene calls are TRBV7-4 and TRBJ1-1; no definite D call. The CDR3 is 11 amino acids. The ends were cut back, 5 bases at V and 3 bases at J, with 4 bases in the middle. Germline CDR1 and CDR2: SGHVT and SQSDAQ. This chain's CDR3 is CASSPDTEAFF. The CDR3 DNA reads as TGTGCCAGCAGCCCCGACACTGAAGCTTTCTTT.

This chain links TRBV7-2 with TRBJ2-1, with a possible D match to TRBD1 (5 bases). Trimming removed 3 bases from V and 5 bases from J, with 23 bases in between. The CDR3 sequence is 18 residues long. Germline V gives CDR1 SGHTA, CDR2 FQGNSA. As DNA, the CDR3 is TGTGCCAGCAGCTTTCCTTGGCCCCGGTTTGACAGTGACAATGAGCAGTTCTTC. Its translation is CASSFPWPRFDSDNEQFF.

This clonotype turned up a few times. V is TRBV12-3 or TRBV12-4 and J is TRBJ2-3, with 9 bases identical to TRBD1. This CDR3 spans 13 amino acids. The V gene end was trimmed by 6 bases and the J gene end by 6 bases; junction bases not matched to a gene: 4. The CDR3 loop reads CASRGQGQDTQYF. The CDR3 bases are TGTGCCAGCAGAGGACAGGGGCAGGATACGCAGTATTTT.

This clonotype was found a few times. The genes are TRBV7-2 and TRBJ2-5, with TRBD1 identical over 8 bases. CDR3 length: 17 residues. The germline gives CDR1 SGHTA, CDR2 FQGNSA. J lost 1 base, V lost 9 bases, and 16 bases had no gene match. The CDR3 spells CASRDRGQALFQETQYF. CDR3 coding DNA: TGTGCCAGTCGTGACAGGGGCCAGGCTCTCTTCCAAGAGACCCAGTACTTC.

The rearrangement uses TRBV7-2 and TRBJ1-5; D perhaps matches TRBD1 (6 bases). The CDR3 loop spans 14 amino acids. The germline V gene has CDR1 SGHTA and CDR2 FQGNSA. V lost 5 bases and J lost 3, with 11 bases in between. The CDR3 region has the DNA TGTGCCAGCAGCGCGACAGGCTACAATCAGCCCCAGCATTTT. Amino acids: CASSATGYNQPQHF.

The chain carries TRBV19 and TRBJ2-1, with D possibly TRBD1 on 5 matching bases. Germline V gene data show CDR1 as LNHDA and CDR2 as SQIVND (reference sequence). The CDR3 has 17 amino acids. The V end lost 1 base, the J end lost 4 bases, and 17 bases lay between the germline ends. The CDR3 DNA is TGTGCCAGTAGTATAGTGCCCCCGGTTAGGGGTTACAATGAGCAGTTCTTC. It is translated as CASSIVPPVRGYNEQFF.

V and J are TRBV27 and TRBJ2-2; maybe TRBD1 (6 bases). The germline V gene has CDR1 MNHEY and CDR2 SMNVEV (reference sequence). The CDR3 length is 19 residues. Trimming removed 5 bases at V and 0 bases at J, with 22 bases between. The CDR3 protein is CASSIQGGPTLANTGELFF. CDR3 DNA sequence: TGTGCCAGCAGTATACAAGGGGGACCAACCTTGGCGAACACCGGGGAGCTGTTTTTT.

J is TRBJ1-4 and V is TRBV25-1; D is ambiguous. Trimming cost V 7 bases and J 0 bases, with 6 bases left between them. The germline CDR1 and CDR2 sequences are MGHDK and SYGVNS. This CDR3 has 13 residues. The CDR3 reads CASKFATNEKLFF. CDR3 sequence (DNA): TGTGCCAGCAAGTTTGCAACTAATGAAAAACTGTTTTTT.

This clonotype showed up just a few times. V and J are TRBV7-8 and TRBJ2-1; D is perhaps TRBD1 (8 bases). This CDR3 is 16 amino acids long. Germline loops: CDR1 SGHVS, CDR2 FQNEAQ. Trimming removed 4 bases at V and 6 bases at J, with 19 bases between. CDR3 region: CASSSGAGQAFNEQFF. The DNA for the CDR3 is TGTGCCAGCAGCTCCGGAGCGGGACAGGCCTTCAATGAGCAGTTCTTC.

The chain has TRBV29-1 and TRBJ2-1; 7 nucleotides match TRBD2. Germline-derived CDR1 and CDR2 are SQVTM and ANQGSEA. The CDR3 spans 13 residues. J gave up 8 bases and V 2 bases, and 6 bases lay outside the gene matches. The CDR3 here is CSVELGRADEQFF. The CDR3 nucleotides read TGCAGCGTTGAACTGGGGAGGGCCGATGAGCAGTTCTTC.

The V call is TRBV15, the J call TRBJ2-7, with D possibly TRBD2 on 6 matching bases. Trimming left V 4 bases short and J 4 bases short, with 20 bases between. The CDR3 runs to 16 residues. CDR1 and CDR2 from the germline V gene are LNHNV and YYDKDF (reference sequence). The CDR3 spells CATSTEGIGKGYEQYF. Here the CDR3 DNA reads TGTGCCACCAGCACGGAGGGAATCGGTAAAGGGTACGAGCAGTACTTC. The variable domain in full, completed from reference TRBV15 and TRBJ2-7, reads DAMVIQNPRYQVTQFGKPVTLSCSQTLNHNVMYWYQQKSSQAPKLLFHYYDKDFNNEADTPDNFQSRRPNTSFCFLDIRSPGLGDTAMYLCATSTEGIGKGYEQYFGPGTRLTVT.

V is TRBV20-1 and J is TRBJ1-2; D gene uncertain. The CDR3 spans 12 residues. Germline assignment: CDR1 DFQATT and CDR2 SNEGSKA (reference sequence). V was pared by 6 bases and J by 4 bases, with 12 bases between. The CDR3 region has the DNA TGCAGTGCCAAGGGCTTGGTCTATGGCTACACCTTC. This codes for CSAKGLVYGYTF.

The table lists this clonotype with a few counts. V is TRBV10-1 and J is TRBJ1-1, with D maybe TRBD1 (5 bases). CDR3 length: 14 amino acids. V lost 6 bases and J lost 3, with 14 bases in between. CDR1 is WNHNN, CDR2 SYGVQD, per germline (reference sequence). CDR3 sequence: CASRRDLGDTEAFF. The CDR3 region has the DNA TGCGCCAGCAGGAGGGACCTTGGGGACACTGAAGCTTTCTTT.

The CDR3 is CASTPRGLNTEAFF. The CDR3 nucleotides read TGTGCCAGCACTCCGAGGGGCCTGAACACTGAAGCTTTCTTT. V and J are TRBV25-1 and TRBJ1-1; the D gene is possibly TRBD1 (5 bases). Germline assignment: CDR1 MGHDK and CDR2 SYGVNS. The CDR3 extends over 14 amino acids. With 7 bases removed from V and 0 bases from J, the gap between germline ends came to 12 bases.

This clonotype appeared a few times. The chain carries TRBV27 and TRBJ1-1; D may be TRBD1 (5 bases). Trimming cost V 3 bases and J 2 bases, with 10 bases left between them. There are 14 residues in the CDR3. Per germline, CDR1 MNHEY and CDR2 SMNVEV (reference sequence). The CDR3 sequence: CASSLVGPNTEAFF. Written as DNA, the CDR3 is TGTGCCAGCAGTTTGGTGGGGCCCAACACTGAAGCTTTCTTT.

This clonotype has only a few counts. The CDR3 sequence: CASSFGDEQYF. DNA of the CDR3: TGTGCCAGCAGTTTCGGGGACGAGCAGTACTTC. This chain connects TRBV12-3 or TRBV12-4 to TRBJ2-7; D may be TRBD2 (5 bases). The CDR3 covers 11 residues. The ends were cut back, 3 bases at V and 5 bases at J, with 5 bases in the middle.